The present TCR beta chain was sequenced within a study of T cells after yellow fever vaccination. Study-level points and caveats: Abundant bulk-population clonotypes could contaminate the FACS-sorted repertoires.

This clonotype was seen ten or more times. Its target is unknown. Universal primer sites and UMIs were introduced during 5'RACE template-switching synthesis of TCR cDNA. TCRdb called the 5' RACE reads again in MiXCR, with one record for every CDR3 protein. The sample contains about 58,000 distinct CDR3 sequences, around 7% of which appear only once. The V and J ends lost 4 bases and 1 base respectively, with 8 bases between them. The CDR3 consists of 13 residues. Looked up from germline, CDR1 is SGHRS and CDR2 is YFSETQ. This sequence originates from a man between 18 and 29 years old who received the YFV17D yellow fever vaccine. V is TRBV5-1 and J is TRBJ1-1; D call uncertain. This specimen was CD8+ T cells sorted from PBMCs, taken on the day of the first yellow fever vaccination. CDR3 region: CASSMTGNTEAFF. The CDR3 DNA reads TGCGCCAGCAGCATGACCGGGAACACTGAAGCTTTCTTT.